This entry concerns a single T cell receptor (beta chain). Trimming stripped 4 bases from V and 3 bases from J, with 8 bases between. This CDR3 comprises 13 residues. Germline CDR1 is MGHRA and CDR2 is YSYEKL. How the authors handled the data: Filtering of immunoSEQ junctional sequences could not match full-length read filtering. Assay used: immunoSEQ multiplex PCR; TCRdb lists only in-frame clones, some missing. The V and J calls and the clone size are those of that table, but D and trimming were determined from the DNA. Among around 990,000 clones listed, roughly 80% were seen once. All participating donors were Caucasian adults from Nashville, Tennessee. Memory CD4+ cells were the fraction left after CD45RA+ naive selection. This record belongs to a study of shared clonotypes between healthy human individuals.

The chain combines TRBV4-1 with TRBJ2-3, with D unclear. Sample: memory CD4+ T cells from PBMCs. Subset: CD45RA-negative fraction. This clonotype originated in a man younger than 35 in good health. Some clones in this sample may be carry-over from other donors' samples. DNA of the CDR3: TGCGCCAGCAGCCTAGATTGGACAGATACGCAGTATTTT. This encodes CASSLDWTDTQYF.